A selection of T cell receptor beta chains follows, all from one sample in a study of blood T cell repertoires in COVID-19. The repertoire was sequenced with immunoSEQ multiplex PCR; TCRdb's copy has only in-frame clones and lacks some. In the table there are 40,000 to 65,000 clones, around four fifths of which are singletons. What was sequenced was peripheral blood. The receptors derive from a human donor in a cohort sampled during active COVID-19. Each CDR3 is given with its conserved first and last residue.

V: TRBV5-1; CDR3: CASSFRGGETQYF
V: TRBV4-2; CDR3: CASSQDSREKSTDTQYF
V: TRBV2; CDR3: CAGTGTRGTGEQFF
V: TRBV11-2; CDR3: CASSLGQNTEAFF
V: TRBV7-9; CDR3: CASLSERGGVDTQYF
V: TRBV7-2; CDR3: CASSHTGAGNTIYF
V: TRBV19; CDR3: CASMTGGGQPQHF
V: TRBV24-1; CDR3: CATSPGSYGYTF
V: TRBV7-2; CDR3: CASSPTGELFF
V: TRBV5-5; CDR3: CASSSRGRGTGELFF
V: TRBV7-2; CDR3: CASSLTGALSTNSYEQYF
V: TRBV7-2; CDR3: CASSLGGTAPYGQYF
V: TRBV6-5; CDR3: CASSYIGVNTEAFF
V: TRBV18; CDR3: CASSPNYSQGNSPLHF
V: TRBV7-8; CDR3: CASSLDGGAYEQYF
V: TRBV14; CDR3: CASSPLPGAYNEQFF
V: TRBV27; CDR3: CASSLSGQSIYNEQFF
V: TRBV4-1; CDR3: CASSQGGGPRNEQFF
V: TRBV2; CDR3: CASSERAYGYTF
V: TRBV11-2; CDR3: CASSFGLAYTDTQYF
V: TRBV5-4; CDR3: CASSSRQGAGGELFF
V: TRBV27; CDR3: CASSLLGQGINTIYF
V: TRBV6-5; CDR3: CASSPEFMSEAFF
V: TRBV29-1; CDR3: CSVLVAEGLAKNIQYF
V: TRBV10-2; CDR3: CASRDFTNEQFF
V: TRBV12-2; CDR3: CASPTLAGGCTDTQYF
V: TRBV2; CDR3: CASSEPGITYEQYF
V: TRBV19; CDR3: CASSASGNYGYTF
V: TRBV27; CDR3: CASGIFRQEAVDIQYF
V: TRBV16; CDR3: CASSLTGGGETQYF
V: TRBV9; CDR3: CASSPVGESWETQYF
V: TRBV2; CDR3: CASSEVLIVSQGPHEQYF
V: TRBV7-9; CDR3: CASSFGGQAGYEQFF
V: TRBV7-2; CDR3: CASREWRTDTQYF
V: TRBV5-1; CDR3: CASSGTTGSGNTIYF
V: TRBV29-1; CDR3: CSADTGTGRAFF
V: TRBV27; CDR3: CASSLMVGYEQYF
V: TRBV5-1; CDR3: CASSLGGLAGGPYSYNEQFF
V: TRBV11-3; CDR3: CASSLELRGNNEQFF
V: TRBV7-8; CDR3: CASSLKRVQETQYF
V: TRBV18; CDR3: CASSPYYRGSSTDTQYF
V: TRBV9; CDR3: CASSPQDQQFF
V: TRBV6-6; CDR3: CASRQQLTNEKLFF
V: TRBV7-6; CDR3: CASSPMKERAKNIQYF
V: TRBV9; CDR3: CASSVTSGNNEQFF
V: TRBV27; CDR3: CASSLWASEVNEQFF
V: TRBV18; CDR3: CASSPPAGPNTGELFF
V: TRBV18; CDR3: CASSPLLRDRGRETQYF